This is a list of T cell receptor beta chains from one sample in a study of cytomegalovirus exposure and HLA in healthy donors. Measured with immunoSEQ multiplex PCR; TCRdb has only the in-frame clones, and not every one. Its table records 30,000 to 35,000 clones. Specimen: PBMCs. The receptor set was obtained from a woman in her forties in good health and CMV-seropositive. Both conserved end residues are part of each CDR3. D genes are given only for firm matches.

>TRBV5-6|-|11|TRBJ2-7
TGTGCCAGAAGCTCATCCTACGAGCAGTACTTC
CARSSSYEQYF
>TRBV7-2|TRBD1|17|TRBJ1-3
TGTGCCAGCAGCTTTGCAAACAGGGGGCCTTTCGGAAACACCATATATTTT
CASSFANRGPFGNTIYF
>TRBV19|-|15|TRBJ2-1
TGTGCCAGTAGCCCCCGCGGGGACTGGGGGAATGAGCAGTTCTTC
CASSPRGDWGNEQFF
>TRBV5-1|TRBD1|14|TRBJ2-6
TGCGCCAGCAAGACAGGGACTGGGGCCAACGTCCTGACTTTC
CASKTGTGANVLTF
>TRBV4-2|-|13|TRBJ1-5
TGTGCCAGCAGCCAAGAGGCCAGTCAGCCCCAGCATTTT
CASSQEASQPQHF
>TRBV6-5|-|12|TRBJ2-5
TGTGCCAGCAGTTACTTGGGGGGGACCCAGTACTTC
CASSYLGGTQYF
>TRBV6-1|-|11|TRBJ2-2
TGTGCCAGCAAACAGACCGGGGAGCTGTTTTTT
CASKQTGELFF
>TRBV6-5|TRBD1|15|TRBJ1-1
TGTGCCAGCAGTTACCGGAGGACAGGGAACACTGAAGCTTTCTTT
CASSYRRTGNTEAFF
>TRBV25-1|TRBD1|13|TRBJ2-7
TGTGCCAGCAGGGGGACAGGGAACTACGAGCAGTACTTC
CASRGTGNYEQYF
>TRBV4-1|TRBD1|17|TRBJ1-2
TGCGCCAGCAGCTCACGCGCCTCGGACAGGGGAGGGTATGGCTACACCTTC
CASSSRASDRGGYGYTF
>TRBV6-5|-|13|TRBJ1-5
TGTGCCAGCAGTGAAGGAGCCAATCAGCCCCAGCATTTT
CASSEGANQPQHF
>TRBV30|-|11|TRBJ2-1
TGTGCCTGGAGGCCCAGGAATGAGCAGTTCTTC
CAWRPRNEQFF
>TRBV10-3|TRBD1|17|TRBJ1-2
TGTGCCATCAGTGAGTTGACAGGGAAAGTGAAGGGCTATGGCTACACCTTC
CAISELTGKVKGYGYTF
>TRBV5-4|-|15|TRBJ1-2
TGTGCCAGCAGCTTGGGAGGACAGAAGCCCTATGGCTACACCTTC
CASSLGGQKPYGYTF
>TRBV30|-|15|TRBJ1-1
TGTGCCTGGAAAACAGGGCCTTTGATGAACACTGAAGCTTTCTTT
CAWKTGPLMNTEAFF
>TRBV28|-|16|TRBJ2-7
TGTGCCAGCAGTTTCCTGACAGGGAGGAGCTCCTACGAGCAGTACTTC
CASSFLTGRSSYEQYF
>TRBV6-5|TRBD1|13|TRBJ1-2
TGTGCCAGCAGTACCCCAGGGGGCGATGGCTACACCTTC
CASSTPGGDGYTF
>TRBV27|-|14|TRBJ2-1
TGTGCCAGCAGTGACAGAGTCTCCTACAATGAGCAGTTCTTC
CASSDRVSYNEQFF
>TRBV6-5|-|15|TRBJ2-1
TGTGCCAGCAGGCCTTCCGGCAGGGCTTACAATGAGCAGTTCTTC
CASRPSGRAYNEQFF
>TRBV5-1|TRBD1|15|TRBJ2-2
TGCGCCAGCAGTCCGGACAGGGGGATAACCGGGGAGCTGTTTTTT
CASSPDRGITGELFF